This T cell receptor beta chain was observed in a study of CD8+ T cells in alopecia areata (dated by TCRdb to 2017 to 2018). About the investigation overall: The treated patients, all with moderate-to-severe alopecia areata, were enrolled in an open-label pilot trial of oral tofacitinib given at 5 to 10 mg twice daily. RNA came from the PAXgene miRNA kit for fixed scalp, the miRNeasy kit for PBMCs, and the RNeasy kit for mouse skin. On the human side, TCRbeta sequencing was run on scalp tissue and on sorted CD4+ and CD8+ peripheral blood T cells from healthy controls and from alopecia areata patients with either patchy or totalis/universalis disease. Clonality in the scalp was compared among normal scalp (n=4), patchy alopecia areata scalp (n=8), and alopecia totalis/universalis scalp (n=8). Tofacitinib was given for 6 to 18 months, followed by 6 months of follow-up off drug to assess delayed response and recurrence. Biopsies were taken from tofacitinib-treated patients at baseline and again at 4 and 24 weeks into treatment, and several of those patients also had a later scalp biopsy. The study used high-throughput TCRbeta sequencing to examine T cell clonal expansion in alopecia areata, in both the C3H/HeJ mouse model and human patients. Amplification of TCRbeta CDR3 regions was done by immunoSEQ multiplex PCR using 35 Vbeta forward primers and 13 Jbeta reverse primers. What the work shows at the level of the full study, not this receptor alone: Compared with mice, TCR sequences shared between patients were less clear, possibly partly because of HLA diversity across the patient population. Compared with normal scalp, lesional scalp, particularly in alopecia totalis/universalis, had higher clonality and more expanded CD8+ clones, which suggests antigenic drive. Unlike mouse skin, which is dominated by gammadelta T cells, normal human skin has resident alphabeta T cells that are also sequenced, and this complicates analysis of the scalp TCR repertoire.

The time point label of this sample denotes: baseline before oral tofacitinib. Lesional scalp punch biopsies and peripheral blood were obtained from alopecia areata patients. After PBMCs were isolated by density centrifugation and stained for CD3, CD4 and CD8, a FACSAria was used to sort CD4+ and CD8+ T cells. This clone showed up just a few times. Its specific antigen is unknown. One base away there is no much larger clone; base qualities are not given. CDR1 and CDR2 are read off the germline V gene (reference sequence) as LNHDA and SQIVND. Trimming accounts for 3 bases at V and 2 bases at J, while the number of junction bases matched to no gene is 2. Inclusive of the bounding cysteine and phenylalanine, the CDR3 is 14 residues long. The read is trimmed to its CDR3 DNA, 42 bases read in frame from base 1. Library creation used the immunoSEQ multiplex PCR assay. To provide template for TCR sequencing, every sample had RNA extracted and reverse transcribed into cDNA. SuperScript III was used for first-strand cDNA synthesis, primed with a 2:1 mix of oligo-dT and random hexamers. Amplification bias was assessed with a synthetic immune receptor repertoire, and residual bias was removed computationally. Under the source paper's analysis protocol: Raw reads were preprocessed to remove errors, and CDR3 was defined according to IMGT conventions as the region from the conserved cysteine to phenylalanine. Clonality was computed as 1 minus the Shannon entropy, with the entropy normalized by log2 of the number of productive unique TCRs. Scalp TCRbeta sequences were cross-referenced with sorted blood CD4 and CD8 repertoires so that the CD4 or CD8 identity of scalp clones could be inferred. What TCRdb holds here is the immuneACCESS table cut down to in-frame rearrangements. Part of the clones is not present; checked against another copy, under half of the missing clones reflect an unresolved V gene, and the others are unexplained. Clone size and V and J calls were adopted from that table, with D and trimming inferred from the DNA. For this sample there are 55,000 to 70,000 clones; around 49% appear just once. The ten largest clones represent approximately 18% of the sample.

The chain is encoded by TRBV19 joined to TRBJ2-3; 7 nucleotides in the junction match TRBD2. Sequencing used CD8+ T cells sorted from blood, obtained at week 0. The TCR comes from a human donor with alopecia areata. The bases are TGTGCCAGTAGTATCGGGGACTACACAGATACGCAGTATTTT. The encoded protein is CASSIGDYTDTQYF.